The T cell receptor beta chain described here comes from a study of shared T cell receptors in the human thymus. Germline V lookup: CDR1 MNHNS, CDR2 SASEGT. V was cut by 5 bases and J by 1 base, with 11 bases left in between. CDR3 length: 14 residues. Here immunoSEQ multiplex PCR was the method, and the copy in TCRdb shows in-frame clones only, minus some. The profile covers 600,000 to 900,000 clones, with over 75% appearing a single time and 0.0095% to 0.013% taken by the ten largest. These data also formed part of another study, on human thymus T cells. From that study: Resections removed during corrective heart surgery provided the thymus tissue used.

The sample comprised thymocytes. The clonotype originates from a girl less than two years old with a congenital heart defect. This rearrangement joins TRBV6-1 to TRBJ1-1, with D possibly being TRBD1 (6 bases). In nucleotides, the CDR3 is TGTGCCAGCAGTATTCGGACAGAGAACACTGAAGCTTTCTTT. Translated, it gives CASSIRTENTEAFF.